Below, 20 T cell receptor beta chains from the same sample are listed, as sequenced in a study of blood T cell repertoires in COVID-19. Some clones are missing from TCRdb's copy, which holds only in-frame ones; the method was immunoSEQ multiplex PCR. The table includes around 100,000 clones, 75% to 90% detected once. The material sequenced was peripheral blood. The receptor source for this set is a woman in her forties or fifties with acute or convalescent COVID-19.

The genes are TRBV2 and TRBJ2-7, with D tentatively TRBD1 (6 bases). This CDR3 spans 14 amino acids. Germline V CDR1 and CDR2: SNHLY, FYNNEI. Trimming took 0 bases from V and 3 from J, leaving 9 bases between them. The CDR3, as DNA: TGTGCCAGCAGTGAAGCTGGCAGGGGCTACGAGCAGTACTTC. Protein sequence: CASSEAGRGYEQYF.

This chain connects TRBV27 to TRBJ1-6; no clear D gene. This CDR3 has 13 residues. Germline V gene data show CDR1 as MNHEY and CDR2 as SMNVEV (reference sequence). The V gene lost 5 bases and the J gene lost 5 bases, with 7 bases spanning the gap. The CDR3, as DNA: TGTGCCAGCAGTACGACACATAATTCACCCCTCCACTTT. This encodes CASSTTHNSPLHF.

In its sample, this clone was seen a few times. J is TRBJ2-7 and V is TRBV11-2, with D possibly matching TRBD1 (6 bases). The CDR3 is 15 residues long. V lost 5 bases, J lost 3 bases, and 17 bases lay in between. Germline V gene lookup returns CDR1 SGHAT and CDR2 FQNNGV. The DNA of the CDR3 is TGTGCCAGCAGCCCTGCCCTGGCAGGGGACTACGAGCAGTACTTC. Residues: CASSPALAGDYEQYF.

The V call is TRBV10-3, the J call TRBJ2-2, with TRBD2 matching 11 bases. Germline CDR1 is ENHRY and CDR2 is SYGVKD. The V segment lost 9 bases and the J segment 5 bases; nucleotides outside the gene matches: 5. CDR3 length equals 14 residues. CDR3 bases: TGTGCCATTCTAGCGGGAGGATCAACCGGGGAGCTGTTTTTT. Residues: CAILAGGSTGELFF.

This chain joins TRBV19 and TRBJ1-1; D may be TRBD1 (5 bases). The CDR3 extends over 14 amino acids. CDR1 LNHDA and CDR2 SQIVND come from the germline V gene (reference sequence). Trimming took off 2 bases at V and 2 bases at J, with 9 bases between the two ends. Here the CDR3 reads CASSILGANTEAFF. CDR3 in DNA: TGTGCCAGTAGTATACTAGGGGCAAACACTGAAGCTTTCTTT.

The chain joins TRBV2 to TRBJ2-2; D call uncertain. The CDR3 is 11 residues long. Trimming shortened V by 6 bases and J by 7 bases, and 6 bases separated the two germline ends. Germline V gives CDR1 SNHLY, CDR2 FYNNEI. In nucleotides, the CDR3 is TGTGCCAGCAGACTTGACGGGGAGCTGTTTTTT. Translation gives CASRLDGELFF.

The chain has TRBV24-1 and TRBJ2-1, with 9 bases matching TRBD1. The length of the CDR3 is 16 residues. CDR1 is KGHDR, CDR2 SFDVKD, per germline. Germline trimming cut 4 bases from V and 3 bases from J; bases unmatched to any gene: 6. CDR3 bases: TGTGCCACCAGTGACACGGGACAGGGTATCTACAATGAGCAGTTCTTC. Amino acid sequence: CATSDTGQGIYNEQFF.

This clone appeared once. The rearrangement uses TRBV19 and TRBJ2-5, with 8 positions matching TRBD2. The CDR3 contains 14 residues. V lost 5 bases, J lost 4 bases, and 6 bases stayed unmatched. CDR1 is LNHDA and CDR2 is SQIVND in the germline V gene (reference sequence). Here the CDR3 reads CASSVPGGAETQYF. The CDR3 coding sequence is TGTGCCAGTAGTGTCCCGGGGGGGGCAGAGACCCAGTACTTC.

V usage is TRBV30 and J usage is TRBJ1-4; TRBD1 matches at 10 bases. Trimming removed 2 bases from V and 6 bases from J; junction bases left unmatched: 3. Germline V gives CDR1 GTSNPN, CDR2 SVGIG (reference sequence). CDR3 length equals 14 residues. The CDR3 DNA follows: TGTGCCTGGAGTAATGACAGGGGGCATGAAAAACTGTTTTTT. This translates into CAWSNDRGHEKLFF.

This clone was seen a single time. The CDR3 sequence: CASSETGNYGYTF. In DNA, the CDR3 is TGTGCCAGCAGCGAGACAGGGAACTATGGCTACACCTTC. The chain joins TRBV2 to TRBJ1-2, with 7 bases matching TRBD1. This CDR3 is built from 13 residues. After removal of 6 bases from V and 2 bases from J, the junction contained 3 bases not matched to a gene. CDR1 is SNHLY, CDR2 FYNNEI, per germline.

In DNA form, the CDR3 reads TGTGCCAGCAGCAAACCGGACAGGGTCGGCGAGCAGTACTTC. Its protein product is CASSKPDRVGEQYF. The chain uses TRBV21-1 and TRBJ2-7; no check of the table's D call, TRBD1, against the DNA was made. TRBV21-1 is classified as a pseudogene. The CDR3 contains 14 residues.

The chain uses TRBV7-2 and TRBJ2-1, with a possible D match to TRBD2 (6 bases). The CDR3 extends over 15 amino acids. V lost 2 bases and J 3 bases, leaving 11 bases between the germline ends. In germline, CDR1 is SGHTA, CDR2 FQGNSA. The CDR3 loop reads CASSLNGGVYNEQFF. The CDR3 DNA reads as TGTGCCAGCAGCTTAAACGGAGGGGTCTACAATGAGCAGTTCTTC.

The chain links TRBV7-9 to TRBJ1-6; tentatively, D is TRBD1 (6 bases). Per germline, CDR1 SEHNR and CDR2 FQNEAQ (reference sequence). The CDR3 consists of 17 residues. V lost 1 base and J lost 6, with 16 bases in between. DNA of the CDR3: TGTGCCAGCAGCTTAGATCAGGGGCCCACTGGTAATTCACCCCTCCACTTT. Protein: CASSLDQGPTGNSPLHF.

Here the CDR3 reads CASSKGQLTSTDTQYF. In DNA form, the CDR3 reads TGTGCCAGCAGCAAGGGACAGCTTACTAGCACAGATACGCAGTATTTT. The gene calls are TRBV7-9 and TRBJ2-3; 7 bases fit TRBD1. Germline V gene lookup returns CDR1 SEHNR and CDR2 FQNEAQ (reference sequence). Trimming removed 5 bases from V and 0 bases from J; junction bases left unmatched: 8. There are 16 residues in the CDR3.

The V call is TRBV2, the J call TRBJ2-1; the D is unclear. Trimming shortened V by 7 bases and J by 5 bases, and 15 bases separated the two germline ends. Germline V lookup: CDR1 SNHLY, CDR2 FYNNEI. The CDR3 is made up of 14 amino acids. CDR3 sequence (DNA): TGTGCCAGCACCACTGAACCGATAAACAATGAGCAGTTCTTC. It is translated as CASTTEPINNEQFF.

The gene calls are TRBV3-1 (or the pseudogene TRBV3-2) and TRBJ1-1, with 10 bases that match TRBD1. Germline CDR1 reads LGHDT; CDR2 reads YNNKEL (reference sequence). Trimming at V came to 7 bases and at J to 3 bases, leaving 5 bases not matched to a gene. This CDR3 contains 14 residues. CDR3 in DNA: TGTGCCAGCACCCCGGGACAGGGGCACACTGAAGCTTTCTTT. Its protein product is CASTPGQGHTEAFF.

CDR3 DNA sequence: TGTGCCAGCAGTTACCCAACCGGGACTAGCGGGTCGAGCTCCTACAATGAGCAGTTCTTC. Its protein is CASSYPTGTSGSSSYNEQFF. The chain carries TRBV6-2 or TRBV6-3 and TRBJ2-1, with 12 bases fitting TRBD2. Per the germline V gene, CDR1 is MNHEY and CDR2 is SVGEGT. This CDR3 has 20 amino acids. With 2 bases clipped from V and 0 bases from J, the junction kept 11 bases outside the gene matches.

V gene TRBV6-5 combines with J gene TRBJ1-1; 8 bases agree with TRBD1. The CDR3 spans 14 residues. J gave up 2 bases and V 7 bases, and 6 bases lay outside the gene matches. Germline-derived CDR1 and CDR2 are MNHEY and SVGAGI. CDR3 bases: TGTGCCAGCATCCCCGACAGGGGAAACACTGAAGCTTTCTTT. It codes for CASIPDRGNTEAFF.

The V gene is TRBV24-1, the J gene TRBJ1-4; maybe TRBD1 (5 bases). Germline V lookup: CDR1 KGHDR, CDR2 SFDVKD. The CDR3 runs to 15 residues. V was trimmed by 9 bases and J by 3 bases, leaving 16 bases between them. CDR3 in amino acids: CATGIDTGSNEKLFF. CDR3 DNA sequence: TGTGCCACCGGTATTGATACAGGTTCTAATGAAAAACTGTTTTTT.

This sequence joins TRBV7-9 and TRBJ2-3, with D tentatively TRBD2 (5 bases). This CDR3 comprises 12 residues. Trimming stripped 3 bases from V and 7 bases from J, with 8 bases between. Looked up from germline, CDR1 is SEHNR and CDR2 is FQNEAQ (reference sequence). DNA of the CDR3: TGTGCCAGCAGCTTTGGGGAGAATACGCAGTATTTT. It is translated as CASSFGENTQYF.